The entry that follows covers one T cell receptor (beta chain) sequence. Its specificity is unknown. The sample belongs to a study of beta chain features in type 1 diabetes. Study-wide findings and caveats: Within each of all four CD4+ subsets, Type 1 diabetes patients had TCRB CDR3s that were moderately but significantly shorter.

Since all of the isolated RNA was reverse transcribed, expressed TCRB transcripts were what got sequenced. Clones were read by immunoSEQ multiplex PCR, and TCRdb kept only the in-frame ones, dropping some. The sample contains about 150,000 clones, 7% to 9% of which appear only once. The germline gives CDR1 GTSNPN, CDR2 SVGIG (reference sequence). There are 12 residues in the CDR3. Trimming took 2 bases from V and 7 from J, leaving 11 bases between them. The clonotype was recovered from a man between 18 and 35 years old with type 1 diabetes. Sequenced sample: central memory CD4+ T cells from blood. This chain connects TRBV30 to TRBJ1-2; a possible D gene is TRBD1 (6 bases). The CDR3 sequence: CAWSRQVSGYTF. The CDR3 DNA is TGTGCCTGGAGTCGACAGGTATCTGGCTACACCTTC.